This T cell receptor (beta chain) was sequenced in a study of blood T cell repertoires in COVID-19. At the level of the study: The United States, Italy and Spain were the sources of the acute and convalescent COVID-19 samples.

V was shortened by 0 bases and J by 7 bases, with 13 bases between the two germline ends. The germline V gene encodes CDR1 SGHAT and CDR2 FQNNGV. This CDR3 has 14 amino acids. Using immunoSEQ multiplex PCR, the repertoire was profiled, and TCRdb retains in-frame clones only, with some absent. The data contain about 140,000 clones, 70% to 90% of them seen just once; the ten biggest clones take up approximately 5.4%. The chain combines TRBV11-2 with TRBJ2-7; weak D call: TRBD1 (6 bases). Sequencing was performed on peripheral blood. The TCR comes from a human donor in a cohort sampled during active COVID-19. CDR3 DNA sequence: TGTGCCAGCAGCTTAGACCGGACAGCCCGAGAGCAGTACTTC. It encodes CASSLDRTAREQYF.